This T cell receptor beta chain was found in a study of blood T cell repertoires in COVID-19. Study-level background: Samples came from the United States, Italy and Spain, spanning acute and convalescent COVID-19. Nucleic acid was either cDNA or gDNA, and it came from T cells, B-cell-depleted T cells, or PBMCs.

Methods used by the authors: From reference gene primer amplification, estimates of nucleated cell counts were derived. The protocol was immunoSEQ multiplex PCR, while the TCRdb copy is restricted to in-frame clones and leaves out a portion. D and trimming come from the DNA, and the V and J calls and clone size come from that table. The sample yields under 200,000 clones, 70% to 90% seen once. Germline V gene data show CDR1 as MNHEY and CDR2 as SVGEGT. V was clipped by 5 bases and J by 1 base, with 18 bases between them. The CDR3 length is 17 residues. This clone was picked up a small number of times.

The origin of this receptor is an elderly woman in a cohort sampled during active or convalescent COVID-19. The chain employs TRBV6-2 or TRBV6-3 and TRBJ1-3; D is unresolved. The sequencing sample was made of peripheral blood. The CDR3 loop is CASSRTSSPISGNTIYF. The CDR3 DNA sequence: TGTGCCAGCAGTAGAACCAGTTCCCCAATTTCTGGAAACACCATATATTTT.